The entry below describes one T cell receptor beta chain. This sample was included in a study of blood T cells in healthy people across ages. Using a J-beta primer mix together with a sample-barcoded 5' primer, a second PCR was run for roughly 6 to 11 cycles. TCRdb analysed the 5' RACE reads with MiXCR anew, one entry per CDR3 protein. The sample holds a few hundred thousand distinct CDR3 sequences; around 30% are singletons and the top ten take approximately 29%. Trimming took 2 bases from V and 5 from J, leaving 10 bases between them. Germline values: CDR1 SGHTA, CDR2 FQGNSA. The length of the CDR3 is 14 residues.

The sample was blood. The source of this sequence is a woman between 70 and 85 years old in good health. This sequence joins TRBV7-2 and TRBJ1-5; D is unclear. This CDR3 is CASSLNGFYQPQHF. The CDR3 DNA is TGTGCCAGCAGCTTAAACGGATTCTATCAGCCCCAGCATTTT.